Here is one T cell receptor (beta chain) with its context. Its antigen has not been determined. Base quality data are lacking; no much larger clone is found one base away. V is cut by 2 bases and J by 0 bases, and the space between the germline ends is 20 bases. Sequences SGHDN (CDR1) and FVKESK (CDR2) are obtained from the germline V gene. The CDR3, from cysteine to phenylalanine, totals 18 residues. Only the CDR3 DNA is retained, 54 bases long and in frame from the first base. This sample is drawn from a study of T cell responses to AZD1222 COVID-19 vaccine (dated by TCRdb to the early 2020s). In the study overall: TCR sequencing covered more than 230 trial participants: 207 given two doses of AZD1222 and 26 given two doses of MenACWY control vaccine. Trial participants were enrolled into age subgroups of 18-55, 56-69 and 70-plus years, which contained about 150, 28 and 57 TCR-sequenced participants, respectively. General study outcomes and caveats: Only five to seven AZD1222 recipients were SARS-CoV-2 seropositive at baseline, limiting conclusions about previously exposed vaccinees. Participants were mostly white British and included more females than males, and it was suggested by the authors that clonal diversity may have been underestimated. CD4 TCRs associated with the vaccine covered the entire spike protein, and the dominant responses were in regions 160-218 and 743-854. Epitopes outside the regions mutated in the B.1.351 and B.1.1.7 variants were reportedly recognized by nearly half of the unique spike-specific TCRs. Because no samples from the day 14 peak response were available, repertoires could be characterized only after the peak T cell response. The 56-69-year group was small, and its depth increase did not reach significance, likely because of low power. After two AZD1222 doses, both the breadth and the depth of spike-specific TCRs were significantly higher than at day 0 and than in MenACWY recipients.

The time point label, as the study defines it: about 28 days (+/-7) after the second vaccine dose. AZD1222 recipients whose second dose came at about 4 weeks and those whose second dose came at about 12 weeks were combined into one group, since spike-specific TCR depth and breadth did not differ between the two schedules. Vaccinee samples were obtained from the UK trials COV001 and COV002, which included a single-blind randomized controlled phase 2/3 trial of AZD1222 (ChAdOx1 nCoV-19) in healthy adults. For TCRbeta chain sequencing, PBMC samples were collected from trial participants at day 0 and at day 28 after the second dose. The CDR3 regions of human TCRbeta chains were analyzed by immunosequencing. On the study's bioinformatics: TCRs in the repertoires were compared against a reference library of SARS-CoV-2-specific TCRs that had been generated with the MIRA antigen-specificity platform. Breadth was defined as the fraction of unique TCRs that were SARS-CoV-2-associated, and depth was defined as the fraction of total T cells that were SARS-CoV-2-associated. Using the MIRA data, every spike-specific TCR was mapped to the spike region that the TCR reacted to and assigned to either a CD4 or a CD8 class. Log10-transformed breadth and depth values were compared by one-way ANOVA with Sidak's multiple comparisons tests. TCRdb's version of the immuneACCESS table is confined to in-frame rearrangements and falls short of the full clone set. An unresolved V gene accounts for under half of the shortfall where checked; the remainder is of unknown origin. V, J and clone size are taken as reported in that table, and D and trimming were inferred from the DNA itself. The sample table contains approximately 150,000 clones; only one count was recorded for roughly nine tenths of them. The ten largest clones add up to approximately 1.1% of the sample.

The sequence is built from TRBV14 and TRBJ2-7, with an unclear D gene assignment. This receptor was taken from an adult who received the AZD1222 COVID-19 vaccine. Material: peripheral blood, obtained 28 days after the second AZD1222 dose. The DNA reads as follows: TGTGCCAGCAGCCAATTTCCTTATCTGGGCGCGAACTCCTACGAGCAGTACTTC. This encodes CASSQFPYLGANSYEQYF.